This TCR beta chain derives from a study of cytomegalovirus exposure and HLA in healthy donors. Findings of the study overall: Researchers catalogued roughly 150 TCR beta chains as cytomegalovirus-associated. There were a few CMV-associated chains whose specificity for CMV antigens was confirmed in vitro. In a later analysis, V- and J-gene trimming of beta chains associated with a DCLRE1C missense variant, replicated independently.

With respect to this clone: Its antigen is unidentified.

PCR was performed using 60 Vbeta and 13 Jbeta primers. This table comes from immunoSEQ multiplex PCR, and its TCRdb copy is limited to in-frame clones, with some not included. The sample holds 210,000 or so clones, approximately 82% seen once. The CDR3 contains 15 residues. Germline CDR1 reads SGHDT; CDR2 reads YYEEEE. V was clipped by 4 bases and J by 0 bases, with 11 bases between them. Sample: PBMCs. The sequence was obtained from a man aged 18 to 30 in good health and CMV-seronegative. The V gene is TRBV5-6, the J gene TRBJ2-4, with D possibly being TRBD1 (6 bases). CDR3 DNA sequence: TGTGCCAGCAGCGTCGGGACAATAGCCAAAAACATTCAGTACTTC. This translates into CASSVGTIAKNIQYF. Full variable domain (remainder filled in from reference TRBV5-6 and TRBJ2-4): DAGVTQSPTHLIKTRGQQVTLRCSPKSGHDTVSWYQQALGQGPQFIFQYYEEEERQRGNFPDRFSGHQFPNYSSELNVNALLLGDSALYLCASSVGTIAKNIQYFGAGTRLSVL.